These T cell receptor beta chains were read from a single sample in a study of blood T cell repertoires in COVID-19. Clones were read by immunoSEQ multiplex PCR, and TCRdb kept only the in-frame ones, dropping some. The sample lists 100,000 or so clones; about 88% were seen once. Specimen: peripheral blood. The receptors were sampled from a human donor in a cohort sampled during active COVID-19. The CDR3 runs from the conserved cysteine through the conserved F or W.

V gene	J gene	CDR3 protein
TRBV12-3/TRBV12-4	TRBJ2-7	CASRLDRGAEQYF
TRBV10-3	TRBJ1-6	CAISDARGYSPLHF
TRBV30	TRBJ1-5	CAWSVWSQPQHF
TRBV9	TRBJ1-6	CASSVVGQGSPLHF
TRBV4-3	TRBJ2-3	CASSQDQQRPSTDTQYF
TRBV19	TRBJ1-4	CASSIRRGQGGEKLFF
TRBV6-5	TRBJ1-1	CASSPQLGQSAEAFF
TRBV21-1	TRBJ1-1	CASCRHFWTEAFF
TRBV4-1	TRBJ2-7	CASSQGGLAEQYF
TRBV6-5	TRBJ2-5	CASSPTPRAGETQYF
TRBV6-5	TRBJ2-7	CASSYKGQGSYEQYF
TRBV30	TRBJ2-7	CAWSVAAYEQYF
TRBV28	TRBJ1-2	CASGTGGIYYGYTF
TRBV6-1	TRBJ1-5	CASSAQGFRSNQPQHF
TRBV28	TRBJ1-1	CASSFPGQGLGEAFF
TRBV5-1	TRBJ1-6	CASSLSPGGADSPLHF
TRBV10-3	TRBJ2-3	CAISDSGTGKTDTQYF
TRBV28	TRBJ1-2	CASSPPDSLSLHGYTF
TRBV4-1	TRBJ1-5	CASSQDIRQGNQPQHF
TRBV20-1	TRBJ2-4	CSASASGDKNIQYF
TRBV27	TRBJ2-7	CASSPGLAYEQYF
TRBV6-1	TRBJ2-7	CASSEPGLAGRREQYF
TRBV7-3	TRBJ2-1	CASSWTGGALNEQFF
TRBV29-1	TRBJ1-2	CSVVDGAYYGYTF
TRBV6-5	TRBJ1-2	CASSAQGRGGYTF
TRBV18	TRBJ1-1	CASSPQVSLTGTEAFF
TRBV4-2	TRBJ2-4	CASSQDSSGGAKNIQYF
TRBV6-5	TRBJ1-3	CASSSPPSGNTIYF
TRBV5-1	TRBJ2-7	CASSLGQGGEQYF